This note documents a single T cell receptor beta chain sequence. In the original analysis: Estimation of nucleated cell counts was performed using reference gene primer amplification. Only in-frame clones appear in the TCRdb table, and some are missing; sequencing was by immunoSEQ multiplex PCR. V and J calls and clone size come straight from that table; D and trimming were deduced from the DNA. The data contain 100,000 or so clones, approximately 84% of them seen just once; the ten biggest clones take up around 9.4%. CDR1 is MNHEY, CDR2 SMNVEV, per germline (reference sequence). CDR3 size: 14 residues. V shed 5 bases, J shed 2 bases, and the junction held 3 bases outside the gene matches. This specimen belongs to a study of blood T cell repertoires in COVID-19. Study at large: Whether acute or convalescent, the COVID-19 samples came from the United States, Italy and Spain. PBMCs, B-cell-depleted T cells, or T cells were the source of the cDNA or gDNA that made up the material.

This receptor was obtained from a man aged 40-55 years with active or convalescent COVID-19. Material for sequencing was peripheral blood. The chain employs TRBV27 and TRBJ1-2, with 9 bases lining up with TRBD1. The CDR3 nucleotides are TGTGCCAGCAGTCTAGGGACAGGGAACTATGGCTACACCTTC. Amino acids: CASSLGTGNYGYTF.